This TCR beta chain was found in a study of cytomegalovirus exposure and HLA in healthy donors. Study-level points and caveats: Upon later analysis, HLA-associated TCR beta chains proved more clonally expanded than other, equally common chains. Data from an earlier analysis indicated that most TCR beta V segments were productive either about 87% or about 30% of the time.

The CDR3 totals 15 residues. Germline V gene lookup returns CDR1 LNHDA and CDR2 SQIVND (reference sequence). Trimming took 3 bases from V and 2 from J, leaving 13 bases between them. PCR primers comprised 60 Vbeta and 13 Jbeta primers. The repertoire was sequenced with immunoSEQ multiplex PCR; TCRdb's copy has only in-frame clones and lacks some. The sample lists approximately 100,000 clones, less than 80% occurring once. Healthy bone marrow donors supplied every sample. As concerns this clone: Its target is not known.

The chain employs TRBV19 and TRBJ1-1, with a weak D call TRBD1 (5 bases). The source material was PBMCs. This receptor was identified in a man aged 25-45 years in good health and CMV-seropositive. The CDR3 here is CASSIRGSTNTEAFF. CDR3 DNA sequence: TGTGCCAGTAGTATTAGGGGTAGTACTAACACTGAAGCTTTCTTT.